What follows describes a single T cell receptor (beta chain). This clonotype has only a few counts. It lacks a known antigen. Base-call qualities are not available, and no considerably larger clone is one nucleotide away. The entry originates in a study of T cells after yellow fever vaccination (dated by TCRdb to the late 2010s). Study-level background: The SMART-Seq v4 Ultra Low Input RNA kit was used to prepare libraries from fractions with low cell numbers. Blood samples were taken at several timepoints before and after primary and secondary immunization, and bulk PBMC replicates and cell subsets were isolated. To track T-cell clones before and after primary and booster YFV17D yellow fever vaccination, bulk TCR alpha and beta repertoires were sequenced longitudinally. The cohort comprised two healthy male donors, one aged 18 to 30 and one aged 30 to 40 years. Overall study outcomes, separate from this receptor: Because the study included only two donors, the extent to which the findings can be generalized is limited. A small fraction of clonotypes appeared in both the CD4 and CD8 compartments, likely as a result of convergent recombination. Most clones expanded after primary vaccination (about 96% of CD4 and approximately 90% of CD8) were re-detected after the booster, suggesting that broad memory maintenance occurred. Because abundant contaminating clonotypes from the bulk population could be contained in FACS-sorted repertoires, computational filtering was required. Compared with the primary T-cell response, the secondary T-cell response was weaker but faster, peaking on day 5 rather than day 15.

The treatment or condition label for this specimen denotes: live attenuated yellow fever vaccine strain. At each blood-draw timepoint, two biological replicates of bulk PBMCs were collected. A standard Ficoll-Paque protocol was used to isolate PBMCs from peripheral blood. TriZol was used to extract RNA from bulk PBMCs, CD4 and CD8 fractions, and dextramer-positive and dextramer-negative fractions. TCR cDNA was synthesized by 5'RACE template switching, through which a universal primer site and unique molecular identifiers were introduced. Priming for cDNA synthesis came from both the TCR alpha and TCR beta constant segments. Library amplification used two PCR steps, and the second PCR step added sample barcodes and sequencing adapters. Libraries were sequenced on Illumina HiSeq 2500 (2x100 bp) or NovaSeq (2x150 bp). The study's processing was this. Reads were demultiplexed and collapsed into UMI consensus sequences with MIGEC, and V(D)J alignment was performed with MiXCR. Using edgeR on replicate PBMC samples, clonotypes were called vaccine-responding if FDR was below 0.01 and the log2 fold change was above 5 up to day 15. CD4 or CD8 identity was assigned to each bulk clonotype according to whether the clonotype was present at higher abundance in the sequenced CD4 repertoire or the sequenced CD8 repertoire. TCRdb trimmed the raw reads at Q25, called clones with MiXCR and kept productive beta chains. Each entry is one CDR3 protein sequence, shown with its most common DNA and genes. These V and J calls derive from TCRdb rather than the authors' analysis. Within this sample are about 630,000 distinct CDR3 sequences, with about 12% of them counted one time only. The ten largest clones represent about 15% of the sample.

V is cut by 4 bases and J by 3 bases, and the space between the germline ends is 11 bases. The germline V gene yields SGHRS for CDR1 and YFSETQ for CDR2. The CDR3 runs 13 residues from the cysteine to the phenylalanine. Left in the record is the CDR3 DNA by itself, 39 bases read in frame from the first base. The specimen was PBMCs, collected on the day of the yellow fever booster vaccination. This sequence originates from a man aged 25 to 40 who received the YFV17D yellow fever vaccine. The sequence links TRBV5-1 to TRBJ2-7; a weak D assignment points to TRBD2 (5 bases agree). The DNA sequence follows: TGCGCCAGCAGCACCGTCGGGGACTACGAGCAGTACTTC. It translates as CASSTVGDYEQYF.